Listed below are T cell receptor beta chains from one sample, sequenced in a study of shared clonotypes between healthy human individuals. Measured with immunoSEQ multiplex PCR; TCRdb has only the in-frame clones, and not every one. The sample includes about 330,000 clones, around 86% seen only once; the top ten take roughly 15%. The sequencing sample was made of memory CD8+ T cells sorted from blood. The receptors were sampled from a young man in good health. Each CDR3 is given with its conserved first and last residue. The D gene is left open where the match is weak. Rows may omit the clone size; those that give it use once, few, many or a size class.

V gene	D gene	J gene	clone size	CDR3 DNA	CDR3 protein
TRBV13	TRBD2	TRBJ2-3	-	TGTGCCAGCAGTCAAGGCGCTAGCGGAGATACGCAGTATTTT	CASSQGASGDTQYF
TRBV10-3	-	TRBJ2-7	-	TGTGCCATCAGTGAGTCTCTCTTCAGGGCTCGGAGGGAGCAGTACTTC	CAISESLFRARREQYF
TRBV5-6	-	TRBJ1-2	-	TGTGCCAGCAGTTTTTACAGGGAGTGGGGCCACGGCTACACCTTC	CASSFYREWGHGYTF
TRBV10-3	TRBD1	TRBJ2-3	-	TGTGCCATCAGTGGGACAGGGTCTGGGGATACGCAGTATTTT	CAISGTGSGDTQYF
TRBV25-1	-	TRBJ2-1	-	TGTGCCAGCAGCCTCAGGGGAGGCAGGGGTTGGAATGAGCAGTTCTTC	CASSLRGGRGWNEQFF
TRBV9	-	TRBJ2-7	-	TGTGCCAGCAGCGCAGGGGTGGCATACGAGCAGTACTTC	CASSAGVAYEQYF
TRBV28	-	TRBJ1-5	-	TGTGCCAGCAGTTTAACCGGGGGTACGGGAACCTGCCATTTT	CASSLTGGTGTCHF
TRBV4-3	TRBD1	TRBJ1-4	-	TGCGCCAGCAGCCACGGGACAGGGGGCCTCCGATTCAATGAAAAACTGTTTTTT	CASSHGTGGLRFNEKLFF
TRBV27	TRBD1	TRBJ1-2	many	TGTGCCAGCAGAACCGGACAGGGGATCTTTGGCTACACCTTC	CASRTGQGIFGYTF
TRBV5-1	-	TRBJ2-7	-	TGCGCCAGCAGCTTTTGGGGAAAGCAGTACTTC	CASSFWGKQYF
TRBV13	TRBD2	TRBJ2-1	-	TGTGCCAGCAGCCATGGACTAGCGGGGGAGTACAATGAGCAGTTCTTC	CASSHGLAGEYNEQFF
TRBV11-2	TRBD1	TRBJ2-7	-	TGTGCCAGCATCCCGGGACAGGGGTCGCACGAGCAGTACTTC	CASIPGQGSHEQYF
TRBV13	-	TRBJ1-4	-	TGTGCCAGCAGCCCCCTCGGGGAGGGGGTAAATGAAAAACTGTTTTTT	CASSPLGEGVNEKLFF
TRBV7-6	-	TRBJ1-1	-	TGTGCCAGCAGCCAGGGAAACACTGAAGCTTTCTTT	CASSQGNTEAFF
TRBV19	-	TRBJ2-7	-	TGTGCCAGTAGTATGGGACTTCCGACGGAGCAGTACTTC	CASSMGLPTEQYF
TRBV4-1	-	TRBJ1-3	-	TGCGCCAGCAGCCCGACAGAGTTAAACACCATATATTTT	CASSPTELNTIYF
TRBV5-1	-	TRBJ2-7	-	TGCGCCAGCAGCCCCGAGGGGGGCCACGAGCAGTACTTC	CASSPEGGHEQYF
TRBV6-6	-	TRBJ2-7	-	TGTGCCAGCAGTTACGGGGTGGCAGGGGCGGCGGAGCAGTACTTC	CASSYGVAGAAEQYF
TRBV7-3	-	TRBJ1-1	-	TGTGCCAGCAGCTTAACGGGGGGTTCGGCCACTGAAGCTTTCTTT	CASSLTGGSATEAFF
TRBV10-2	-	TRBJ1-2	once	TGCGCCAGCAGTGAGTCGGCGGAAAACTATGGCTACACCTTC	CASSESAENYGYTF
TRBV15	-	TRBJ2-6	once	TGTGCCACCAGCAGAGATCTAGGGTACTCTGGGGCCAACGTCCTGACTTTC	CATSRDLGYSGANVLTF
TRBV5-8	-	TRBJ1-2	-	TGTGCCAGCAGCCCAGCAGGGGCGCGGTACTATGGCTACACCTTC	CASSPAGARYYGYTF
TRBV5-1	TRBD1	TRBJ2-3	-	TGCGCCAGCAGCGATCTCGAACAGGGGGCGTTCACAGATACGCAGTATTTT	CASSDLEQGAFTDTQYF
TRBV7-9	TRBD1	TRBJ1-1	-	TGTGCCAGCAGCTTAGGGACAGGGAGTTTGAGGGTCCCTGAAGCTTTCTTT	CASSLGTGSLRVPEAFF
TRBV4-1	-	TRBJ1-1	-	TGCGCCAGCAGCCAAGATTTGACTCGGGGCCGTGAAGCTTTCTTT	CASSQDLTRGREAFF
TRBV27	-	TRBJ1-2	few	TGTGCCACAGGGCGGGGACACGACCTTAACTTTTATGGCTACACCTTC	CATGRGHDLNFYGYTF
TRBV9	-	TRBJ2-3	-	TGTGCCAGCAGCTCCAGCACAGATACGCAGTATTTT	CASSSSTDTQYF
TRBV13	TRBD1	TRBJ2-7	-	TGTGCCAGCAGCCCGACAGGGGGCTACGAGCAGTACTTC	CASSPTGGYEQYF